These T cell receptor beta chains were read from a single sample in a study of T cell changes during pregnancy in multiple sclerosis. Using immunoSEQ multiplex PCR, the repertoire was profiled, and TCRdb retains in-frame clones only, with some absent. This table has about 110,000 clones, 85% to 95% appearing once. The sample here was peripheral blood, taken in the third trimester of pregnancy. These receptor sequences come from a female donor in good health, enrolled as a control in a pregnancy study. CDR3s include the opening cysteine and the closing phenylalanine or tryptophan. Each record gives: J gene, clone size, D gene, V gene, CDR3 protein, CDR3 DNA. D genes are given only for firm matches. Size values are once, few and many counts, or a class for expanded clones, and some rows have none.

J gene: TRBJ1-1; clone size: once; D gene: -; V gene: TRBV7-2; CDR3 protein: CASSPTWGVDTEAFF; CDR3 DNA: TGTGCCAGCAGCCCGACCTGGGGGGTAGACACTGAAGCTTTCTTT
J gene: TRBJ1-1; clone size: -; D gene: -; V gene: TRBV7-6; CDR3 protein: CASSLHRLNTEAFF; CDR3 DNA: TGTGCCAGCAGCTTACACAGGTTAAACACTGAAGCTTTCTTT
J gene: TRBJ1-6; clone size: -; D gene: -; V gene: TRBV6-4; CDR3 protein: CASSDGPTSYNSPLHF; CDR3 DNA: TGTGCCAGCAGTGACGGGCCGACGAGCTATAATTCACCCCTCCACTTT
J gene: TRBJ1-5; clone size: -; D gene: -; V gene: TRBV27; CDR3 protein: CASSFGVSNQPQHF; CDR3 DNA: TGTGCCAGCAGTTTCGGGGTTAGCAATCAGCCCCAGCATTTT
J gene: TRBJ1-5; clone size: -; D gene: TRBD1; V gene: TRBV7-6; CDR3 protein: CASSLGQGGYQPQHF; CDR3 DNA: TGTGCCAGCAGCTTAGGCCAGGGGGGTTATCAGCCCCAGCATTTT
J gene: TRBJ2-1; clone size: -; D gene: TRBD2; V gene: TRBV7-3; CDR3 protein: CASSLKGWGGYNEQFF; CDR3 DNA: TGTGCCAGCAGTCTAAAGGGGTGGGGGGGTTACAATGAGCAGTTCTTC
J gene: TRBJ2-7; clone size: -; D gene: TRBD1; V gene: TRBV10-3; CDR3 protein: CAISESLGTAYEQYF; CDR3 DNA: TGTGCCATCAGTGAGTCCCTCGGGACAGCCTACGAGCAGTACTTC
J gene: TRBJ1-1; clone size: -; D gene: TRBD1; V gene: TRBV27; CDR3 protein: CASTETGRRWNTEAFF; CDR3 DNA: TGTGCCAGCACCGAGACAGGGCGGAGGTGGAACACTGAAGCTTTCTTT
J gene: TRBJ1-1; clone size: -; D gene: -; V gene: TRBV19; CDR3 protein: CASSIGTGIEAFF; CDR3 DNA: TGTGCCAGTAGTATAGGCACAGGGATTGAAGCTTTCTTT
J gene: TRBJ2-6; clone size: -; D gene: TRBD1; V gene: TRBV18; CDR3 protein: CASSPRLKTGLHNSGANVLTF; CDR3 DNA: TGTGCCAGCTCACCACGCCTGAAGACAGGGTTACATAACTCTGGGGCCAACGTCCTGACTTTC
J gene: TRBJ2-1; clone size: -; D gene: TRBD2; V gene: TRBV4-2; CDR3 protein: CASSQDQLAGNEQFF; CDR3 DNA: TGTGCCAGCAGCCAAGATCAACTAGCGGGGAATGAGCAGTTCTTC
J gene: TRBJ1-5; clone size: -; D gene: -; V gene: TRBV7-2; CDR3 protein: CASSFRHSNQPQHF; CDR3 DNA: TGTGCCAGCAGCTTCCGACATAGCAATCAGCCCCAGCATTTT
J gene: TRBJ1-5; clone size: -; D gene: -; V gene: TRBV4-3; CDR3 protein: CASSQEEGQPQHF; CDR3 DNA: TGCGCCAGCAGCCAAGAAGAGGGTCAGCCCCAGCATTTT
J gene: TRBJ1-1; clone size: -; D gene: TRBD1; V gene: TRBV19; CDR3 protein: CASSIVATGGGEAFF; CDR3 DNA: TGTGCCAGTAGTATAGTCGCTACAGGGGGCGGTGAAGCTTTCTTT
J gene: TRBJ1-2; clone size: -; D gene: -; V gene: TRBV27; CDR3 protein: CASSPADGTNYGYTF; CDR3 DNA: TGTGCCAGCAGTCCGGCGGACGGGACTAACTATGGCTACACCTTC
J gene: TRBJ1-2; clone size: -; D gene: -; V gene: TRBV29-1; CDR3 protein: CSVEETDYGYTF; CDR3 DNA: TGCAGCGTTGAAGAAACAGACTATGGCTACACCTTC
J gene: TRBJ2-1; clone size: -; D gene: -; V gene: TRBV27; CDR3 protein: CASSLGPAVVSYNEQFF; CDR3 DNA: TGTGCCAGCAGTTTGGGGCCAGCCGTAGTCTCCTACAATGAGCAGTTCTTC
J gene: TRBJ2-1; clone size: once; D gene: -; V gene: TRBV14; CDR3 protein: CASSQVEGVMHEQFF; CDR3 DNA: TGTGCCAGCAGCCAAGTCGAGGGGGTCATGCATGAGCAGTTCTTC
J gene: TRBJ2-6; clone size: once; D gene: -; V gene: TRBV30; CDR3 protein: CAWSPRSGANVLTF; CDR3 DNA: TGTGCCTGGAGTCCCCGCTCTGGGGCCAACGTCCTGACTTTC
J gene: TRBJ2-5; clone size: -; D gene: -; V gene: TRBV4-1; CDR3 protein: CASSPLDSLQETQYF; CDR3 DNA: TGCGCCAGCAGCCCATTGGACAGCCTCCAAGAGACCCAGTACTTC
J gene: TRBJ1-4; clone size: -; D gene: TRBD1; V gene: TRBV6-1; CDR3 protein: CASRQGTTNEKLFF; CDR3 DNA: TGTGCCAGCAGACAGGGGACAACTAATGAAAAACTGTTTTTT
J gene: TRBJ1-2; clone size: -; D gene: TRBD1; V gene: TRBV27; CDR3 protein: CASSGTGGSPNYGYTF; CDR3 DNA: TGTGCCAGCAGCGGGACAGGGGGTAGCCCCAACTATGGCTACACCTTC
J gene: TRBJ1-1; clone size: once; D gene: TRBD1; V gene: TRBV19; CDR3 protein: CASSTDGAGGMNTEAFF; CDR3 DNA: TGTGCCAGTAGTACAGATGGGGCAGGGGGCATGAACACTGAAGCTTTCTTT
J gene: TRBJ2-3; clone size: -; D gene: TRBD1; V gene: TRBV18; CDR3 protein: CASSRTGGTETDTQYF; CDR3 DNA: TGTGCCAGCTCACGCACAGGGGGCACGGAGACAGATACGCAGTATTTT
J gene: TRBJ1-3; clone size: -; D gene: -; V gene: TRBV11-2; CDR3 protein: CASSGRAGSGNTIYF; CDR3 DNA: TGTGCCAGCAGCGGGCGGGCCGGCTCTGGAAACACCATATATTTT
J gene: TRBJ2-3; clone size: -; D gene: TRBD2; V gene: TRBV5-6; CDR3 protein: CASSFLGLADPDTQYF; CDR3 DNA: TGTGCCAGCAGCTTTCTAGGACTAGCGGACCCAGATACGCAGTATTTT
J gene: TRBJ1-5; clone size: few; D gene: TRBD1; V gene: TRBV7-9; CDR3 protein: CASSLTDRAQHF; CDR3 DNA: TGTGCCAGCAGCTTAACGGACAGGGCCCAGCATTTT
J gene: TRBJ2-2; clone size: -; D gene: -; V gene: TRBV7-2; CDR3 protein: CASSMGLNTGELFF; CDR3 DNA: TGTGCCAGCAGCATGGGACTGAACACCGGGGAGCTGTTTTTT
J gene: TRBJ2-1; clone size: -; D gene: -; V gene: TRBV7-2; CDR3 protein: CASSLSGEARNEQFF; CDR3 DNA: TGTGCCAGCAGCTTATCGGGGGAAGCCCGCAATGAGCAGTTCTTC
J gene: TRBJ1-6; clone size: -; D gene: -; V gene: TRBV14; CDR3 protein: CASSQVRGGQRRSKSPLHF; CDR3 DNA: TGTGCCAGCAGCCAAGTCCGGGGAGGGCAGAGGCGGTCTAAATCACCCCTCCACTTT
J gene: TRBJ1-2; clone size: -; D gene: -; V gene: TRBV5-4; CDR3 protein: CASSLYSSSSYGYTF; CDR3 DNA: TGTGCCAGCAGCTTGTATAGCAGCTCATCCTATGGCTACACCTTC
J gene: TRBJ1-1; clone size: -; D gene: -; V gene: TRBV19; CDR3 protein: CASSIGRGNTEAFF; CDR3 DNA: TGTGCCAGTAGTATAGGAAGGGGCAACACTGAAGCTTTCTTT
J gene: TRBJ1-1; clone size: -; D gene: -; V gene: TRBV25-1; CDR3 protein: CASSESGTEAFF; CDR3 DNA: TGTGCCAGCAGTGAGAGTGGCACTGAAGCTTTCTTT
J gene: TRBJ1-3; clone size: -; D gene: TRBD1; V gene: TRBV9; CDR3 protein: CASSKGTGRGNTIYF; CDR3 DNA: TGTGCCAGCAGCAAAGGGACAGGGCGTGGAAACACCATATATTTT
J gene: TRBJ2-2; clone size: -; D gene: -; V gene: TRBV6-1; CDR3 protein: CATDRNYANTGELFF; CDR3 DNA: TGTGCCACCGACAGAAATTACGCGAACACCGGGGAGCTGTTTTTT
J gene: TRBJ2-2; clone size: -; D gene: TRBD2; V gene: TRBV6-6; CDR3 protein: CASRGLAGAAGELFF; CDR3 DNA: TGTGCCAGCAGAGGACTAGCGGGGGCCGCCGGGGAGCTGTTTTTT
J gene: TRBJ2-2; clone size: -; D gene: -; V gene: TRBV7-7; CDR3 protein: CASSFQSNTGELFF; CDR3 DNA: TGTGCTAGCAGCTTCCAATCGAACACCGGGGAGCTGTTTTTT
J gene: TRBJ2-2; clone size: -; D gene: -; V gene: TRBV2; CDR3 protein: CASSATTSNTGELFF; CDR3 DNA: TGTGCCAGCAGTGCGACAACTTCGAACACCGGGGAGCTGTTTTTT
J gene: TRBJ1-4; clone size: -; D gene: -; V gene: TRBV19; CDR3 protein: CASSVYRETNEKLFF; CDR3 DNA: TGTGCCAGTAGTGTTTACAGGGAAACTAATGAAAAACTGTTTTTT
J gene: TRBJ2-7; clone size: -; D gene: TRBD1; V gene: TRBV7-9; CDR3 protein: CASSLSQSQGDEQYF; CDR3 DNA: TGTGCCAGCAGCTTATCCCAATCACAGGGGGACGAGCAGTACTTC
J gene: TRBJ1-1; clone size: -; D gene: TRBD1; V gene: TRBV9; CDR3 protein: CASSPRGTGVGTEAFF; CDR3 DNA: TGTGCCAGCAGCCCCCGAGGGACAGGGGTTGGCACTGAAGCTTTCTTT
J gene: TRBJ2-7; clone size: once; D gene: -; V gene: TRBV9; CDR3 protein: CASSVGWTPYGQYF; CDR3 DNA: TGTGCCAGCAGCGTAGGCTGGACACCCTACGGGCAGTACTTC
J gene: TRBJ2-3; clone size: -; D gene: TRBD2; V gene: TRBV4-3; CDR3 protein: CASSQLPLAGAPTDTQYF; CDR3 DNA: TGCGCCAGCAGCCAGCTACCTCTAGCGGGGGCCCCCACAGATACGCAGTATTTT
J gene: TRBJ1-2; clone size: once; D gene: TRBD1; V gene: TRBV5-8; CDR3 protein: CAGSGGLYGYTF; CDR3 DNA: TGTGCCGGCTCAGGGGGCTTGTATGGCTACACCTTC